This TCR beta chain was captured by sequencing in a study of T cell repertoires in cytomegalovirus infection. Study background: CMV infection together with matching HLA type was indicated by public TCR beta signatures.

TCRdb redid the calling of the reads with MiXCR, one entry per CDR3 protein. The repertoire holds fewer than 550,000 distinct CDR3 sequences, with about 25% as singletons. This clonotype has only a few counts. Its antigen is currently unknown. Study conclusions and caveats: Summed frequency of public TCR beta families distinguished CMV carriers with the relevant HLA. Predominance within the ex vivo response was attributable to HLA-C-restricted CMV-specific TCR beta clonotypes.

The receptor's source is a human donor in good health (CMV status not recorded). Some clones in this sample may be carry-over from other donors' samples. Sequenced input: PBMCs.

In nucleotides, the CDR3 is TGTGCCAGCACTCCCGAGCGGGAGGGCCGAGAGACCCAGTACTTC. It is translated as CASTPEREGRETQYF. The rearrangement uses TRBV12-3 or TRBV12-4 and TRBJ2-5, with 10 bases that match TRBD2. V shed 7 bases and J 4 bases; nucleotides not matched to a gene: 9. CDR3 length: 15 amino acids.